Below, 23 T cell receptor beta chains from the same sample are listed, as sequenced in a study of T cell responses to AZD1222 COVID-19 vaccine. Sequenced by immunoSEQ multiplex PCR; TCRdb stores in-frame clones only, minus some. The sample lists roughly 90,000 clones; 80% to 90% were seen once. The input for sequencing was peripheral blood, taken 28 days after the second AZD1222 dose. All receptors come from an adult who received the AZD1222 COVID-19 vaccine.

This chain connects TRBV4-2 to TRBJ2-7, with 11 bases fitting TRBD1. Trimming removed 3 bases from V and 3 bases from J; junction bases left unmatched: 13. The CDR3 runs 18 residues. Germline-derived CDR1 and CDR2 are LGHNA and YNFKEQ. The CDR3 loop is CASSHGTGGNSKGYEQYF. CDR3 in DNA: TGTGCCAGCAGCCATGGGACAGGGGGGAACTCAAAAGGCTACGAGCAGTACTTC.

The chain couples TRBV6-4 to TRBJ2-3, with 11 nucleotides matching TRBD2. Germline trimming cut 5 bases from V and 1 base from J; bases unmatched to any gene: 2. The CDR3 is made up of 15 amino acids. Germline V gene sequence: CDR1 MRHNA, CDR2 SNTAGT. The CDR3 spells CASSTSGGGTDTQYF. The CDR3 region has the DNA TGTGCCAGCAGTACTAGCGGGGGAGGCACAGATACGCAGTATTTT.

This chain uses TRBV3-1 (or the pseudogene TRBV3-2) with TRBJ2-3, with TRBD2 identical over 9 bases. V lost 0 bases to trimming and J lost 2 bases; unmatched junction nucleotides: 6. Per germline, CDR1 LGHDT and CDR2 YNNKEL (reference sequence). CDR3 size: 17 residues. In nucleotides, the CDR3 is TGTGCCAGCAGCCAAGATCTGGCGGGGGGGTCCACAGATACGCAGTATTTT. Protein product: CASSQDLAGGSTDTQYF.

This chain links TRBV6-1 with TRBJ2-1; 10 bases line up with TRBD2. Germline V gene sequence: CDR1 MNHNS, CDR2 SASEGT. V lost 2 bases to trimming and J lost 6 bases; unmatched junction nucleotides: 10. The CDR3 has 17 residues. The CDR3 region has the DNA TGTGCCAGCAGTGAATATTACGGGACTAGCGACCTCAATGAGCAGTTCTTC. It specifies CASSEYYGTSDLNEQFF.

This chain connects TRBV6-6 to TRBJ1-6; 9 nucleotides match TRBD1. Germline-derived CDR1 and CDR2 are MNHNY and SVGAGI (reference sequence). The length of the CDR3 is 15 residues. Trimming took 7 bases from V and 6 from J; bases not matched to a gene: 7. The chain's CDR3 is CASKTGTGPNSPLHF. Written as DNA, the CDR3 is TGTGCCAGCAAAACCGGGACAGGGCCTAATTCACCCCTCCACTTT.

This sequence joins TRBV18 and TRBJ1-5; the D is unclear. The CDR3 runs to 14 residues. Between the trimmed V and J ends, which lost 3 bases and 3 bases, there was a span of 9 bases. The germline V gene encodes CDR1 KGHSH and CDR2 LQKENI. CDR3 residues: CASSPPGVNQPQHF. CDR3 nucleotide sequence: TGTGCCAGCTCACCCCCCGGGGTCAATCAGCCCCAGCATTTT.

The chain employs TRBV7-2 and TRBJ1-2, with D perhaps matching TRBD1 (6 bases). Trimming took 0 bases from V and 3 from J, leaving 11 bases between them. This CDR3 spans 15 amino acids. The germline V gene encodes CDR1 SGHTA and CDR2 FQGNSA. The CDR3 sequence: CASSLAQQGDYGYTF. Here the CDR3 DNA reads TGTGCCAGCAGCTTAGCCCAACAGGGCGACTATGGCTACACCTTC.

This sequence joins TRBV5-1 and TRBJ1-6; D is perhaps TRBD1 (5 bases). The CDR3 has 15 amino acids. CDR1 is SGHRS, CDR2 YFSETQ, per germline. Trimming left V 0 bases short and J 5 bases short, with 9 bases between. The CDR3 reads CASSLDPTDNSPLHF. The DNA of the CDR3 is TGCGCCAGCAGCTTGGACCCGACAGATAATTCACCCCTCCACTTT.

CDR3 coding DNA: TGCGCCAGCAGAACTGATAGCTCCTACAATGAGCAGTTCTTC. Protein: CASRTDSSYNEQFF. The chain links TRBV5-1 to TRBJ2-1; D not certain. The CDR3 spans 14 residues. V was trimmed by 5 bases and J by 0 bases, leaving 9 bases between them. Germline V gene lookup returns CDR1 SGHRS and CDR2 YFSETQ.

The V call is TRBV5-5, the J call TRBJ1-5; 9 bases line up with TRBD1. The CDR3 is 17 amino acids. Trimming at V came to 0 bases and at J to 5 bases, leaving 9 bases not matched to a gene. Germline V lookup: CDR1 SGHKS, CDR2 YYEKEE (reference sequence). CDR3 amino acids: CASSLAPGQGSDQPQHF. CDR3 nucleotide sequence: TGTGCCAGCAGCTTGGCCCCGGGACAGGGATCTGATCAGCCCCAGCATTTT.

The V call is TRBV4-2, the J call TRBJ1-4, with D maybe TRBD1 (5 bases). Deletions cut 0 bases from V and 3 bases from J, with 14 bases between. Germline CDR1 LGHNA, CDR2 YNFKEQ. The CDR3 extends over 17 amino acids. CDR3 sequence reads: CASSQDEAGLSNEKLFF. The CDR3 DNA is TGTGCCAGCAGCCAAGATGAAGCAGGGCTGTCTAATGAAAAACTGTTTTTT.

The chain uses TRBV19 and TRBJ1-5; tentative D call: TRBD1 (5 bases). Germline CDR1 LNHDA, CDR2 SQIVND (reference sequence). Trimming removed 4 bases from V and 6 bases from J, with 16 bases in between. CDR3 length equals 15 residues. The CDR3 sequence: CASSRTPPGGQPQHF. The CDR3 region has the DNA TGTGCCAGTAGTAGAACCCCCCCGGGGGGTCAGCCCCAGCATTTT.

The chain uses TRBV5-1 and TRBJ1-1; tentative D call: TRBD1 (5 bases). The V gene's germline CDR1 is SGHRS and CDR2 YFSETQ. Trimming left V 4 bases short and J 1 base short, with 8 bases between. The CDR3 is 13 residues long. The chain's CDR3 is CASSPDTNTEAFF. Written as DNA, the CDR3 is TGCGCCAGCAGCCCGGACACGAACACTGAAGCTTTCTTT.

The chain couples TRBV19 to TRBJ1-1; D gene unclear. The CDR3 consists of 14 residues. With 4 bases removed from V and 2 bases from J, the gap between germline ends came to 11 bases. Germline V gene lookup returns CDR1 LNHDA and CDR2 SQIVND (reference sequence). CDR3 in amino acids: CASSTSMDNTEAFF. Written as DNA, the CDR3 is TGTGCCAGTAGTACCTCGATGGACAACACTGAAGCTTTCTTT. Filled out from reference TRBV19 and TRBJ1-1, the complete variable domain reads DGGITQSPKYLFRKEGQNVTLSCEQNLNHDAMYWYRQDPGQGLRLIYYSQIVNDFQKGDIAEGYSVSREKKESFPLTVTSAQKNPTAFYLCASSTSMDNTEAFFGQGTRLTVV.

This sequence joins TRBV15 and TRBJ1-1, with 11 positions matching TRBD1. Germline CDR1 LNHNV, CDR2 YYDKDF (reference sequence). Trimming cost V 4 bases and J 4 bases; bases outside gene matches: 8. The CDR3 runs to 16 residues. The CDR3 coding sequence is TGTGCCACCAGCAAAAGTTCCGGGACAGGGGGCACTGAAGCTTTCTTT. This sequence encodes CATSKSSGTGGTEAFF.

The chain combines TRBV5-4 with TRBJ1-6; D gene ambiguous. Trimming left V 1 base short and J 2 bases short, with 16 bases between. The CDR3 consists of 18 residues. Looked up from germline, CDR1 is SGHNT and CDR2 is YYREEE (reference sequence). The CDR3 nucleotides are TGTGCCAGCAGCTTGAAGGGAAGCTTTGGGGCCTATAATTCACCCCTCCACTTT. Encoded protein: CASSLKGSFGAYNSPLHF. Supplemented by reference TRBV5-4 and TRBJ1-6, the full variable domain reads ETGVTQSPTHLIKTRGQQVTLRCSSQSGHNTVSWYQQALGQGPQFIFQYYREEENGRGNFPPRFSGLQFPNYSSELNVNALELDDSALYLCASSLKGSFGAYNSPLHFGNGTRLTVT.

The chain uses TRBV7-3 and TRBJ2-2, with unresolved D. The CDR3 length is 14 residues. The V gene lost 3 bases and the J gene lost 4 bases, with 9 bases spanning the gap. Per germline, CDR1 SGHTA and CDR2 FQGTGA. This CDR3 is CASSFTRSTGELFF. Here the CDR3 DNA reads TGTGCCAGCAGCTTCACGCGATCCACCGGGGAGCTGTTTTTT.

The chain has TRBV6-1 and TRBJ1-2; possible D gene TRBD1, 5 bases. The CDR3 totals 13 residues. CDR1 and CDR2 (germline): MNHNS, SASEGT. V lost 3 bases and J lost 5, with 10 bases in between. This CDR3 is CASSDRVGYGYTF. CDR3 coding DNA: TGTGCCAGCAGTGACAGGGTGGGGTATGGCTACACCTTC.

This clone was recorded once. This chain's CDR3 is CASSRTGGVETQYF. CDR3 DNA: TGTGCCAGCAGCCGGACAGGGGGGGTTGAGACCCAGTACTTC. The chain uses TRBV7-6 and TRBJ2-5; 10 nucleotides match TRBD1. The CDR3 length is 14 residues. The germline CDR1 and CDR2 sequences are SGHVS and FNYEAQ. The ends lost 5 bases at V and 5 bases at J; junction bases unmatched: 5.

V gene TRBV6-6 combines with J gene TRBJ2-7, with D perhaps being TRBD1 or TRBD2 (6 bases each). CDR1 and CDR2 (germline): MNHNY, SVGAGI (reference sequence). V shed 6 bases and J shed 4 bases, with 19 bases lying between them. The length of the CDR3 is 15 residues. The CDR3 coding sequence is TGTGCCAGCAGGCCGACAGGCACTGCGGGGTACGAGCAGTACTTC. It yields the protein CASRPTGTAGYEQYF.

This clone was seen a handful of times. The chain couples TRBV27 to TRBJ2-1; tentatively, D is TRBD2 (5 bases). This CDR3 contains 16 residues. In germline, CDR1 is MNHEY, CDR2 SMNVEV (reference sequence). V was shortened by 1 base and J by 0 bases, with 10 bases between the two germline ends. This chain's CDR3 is CASSLYGGPSYNEQFF. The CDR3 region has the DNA TGTGCCAGCAGTTTATACGGCGGGCCCTCCTACAATGAGCAGTTCTTC.

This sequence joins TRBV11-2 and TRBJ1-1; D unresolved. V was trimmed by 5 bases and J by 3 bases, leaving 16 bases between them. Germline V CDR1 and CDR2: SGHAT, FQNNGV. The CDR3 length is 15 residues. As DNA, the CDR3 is TGTGCCAGCAGCCCAGCATTCCTCAGAGACACTGAAGCTTTCTTT. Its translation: CASSPAFLRDTEAFF.

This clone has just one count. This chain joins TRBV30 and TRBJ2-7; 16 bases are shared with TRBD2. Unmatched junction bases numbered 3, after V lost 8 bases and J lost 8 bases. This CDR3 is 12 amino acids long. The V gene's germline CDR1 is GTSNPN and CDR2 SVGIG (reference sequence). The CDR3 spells CAGTSGGGQQYF. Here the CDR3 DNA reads TGTGCCGGGACTAGCGGGGGGGGCCAGCAGTACTTC.